The subject of this entry is one T cell receptor (beta chain). The antigen this receptor binds is unknown. Base qualities are not at hand, and no much larger clone is one base apart. The protocol used for the library was the immunoSEQ multiplex PCR assay. Each sample had 90,000 to 100,000 TCR templates assayed by the deep sequencing platform. Genomic DNA extracted from sorted T cells was the material used for TCRbeta CDR3 sequencing. The study's own analysis went as follows. Clonal analysis of TCRbeta CDR3 data was done in the R programming language. Alloreactive CD4+ and CD8+ clones were defined by comparing unstimulated samples with post-reaction CFSE-low samples. Regulatory or non-regulatory origin was assigned to alloreactive CD4+ clones by matching of sequences to sorted unstimulated Treg and non-Treg repertoires. Here the immuneACCESS table is served through TCRdb, limited to in-frame sequences with V and J called. Missing clones are a known gap in these copies; in checked studies unresolved V genes cover under half, and the rest lacks a known reason. The V and J calls and clone size were taken over from that table, and D and trimming were inferred from the DNA. The sample yields more than 85,000 clones; about 91% were counted once. The ten largest clones capture about 0.75% of the sample.

Including cysteine and phenylalanine, the CDR3 has 18 amino acids. Of the read, only the CDR3 DNA is kept; its 54 bases are in frame from base 1. Sequences SGHVS (CDR1) and FNYEAQ (CDR2) are obtained from the germline V gene. Trimming takes 5 bases from V and 0 bases from J, and the germline ends sit 22 bases apart. Sorted unstimulated T cells, along with proliferating T cells recovered from mixed lymphocyte reactions, underwent TCRbeta CDR3 sequencing. Fresh whole blood from approximately ten HLA-typed healthy donors was used to isolate PBMCs. To map where alloreactive clones came from, unstimulated CD4+ regulatory T cells were FACS-sorted. The record originates from a study of siplizumab effects on memory and regulatory T cells (dated by TCRdb to about 2019). Background on the whole study: The effect of the anti-CD2 antibody siplizumab on alloreactive T-cell subsets was examined in allogeneic mixed lymphocyte reactions constructed from human PBMCs.

Broader findings and caveats from the paper: For roughly 80-97% of proliferating CD4+ or CD8+ clones, no naive or memory phenotype could be assigned. Because sequences at frequencies below about 10^-5 were poorly captured, only a minor fraction of alloreactive clones could be mapped back to unstimulated subsets. Siplizumab significantly reduced the cumulative frequency of alloreactive sequences traceable to unstimulated CD4+ memory T cells. Whether proliferating Tregs from siplizumab cultures actually had suppressive function was not functionally confirmed. Unstimulated naive T cells appeared more diverse than memory T cells, and naive cells seemed to contribute substantially to the alloresponse. In reactions with siplizumab, an average of approximately 70% of mappable alloreactive CD4+ clones were Treg-derived, compared with approximately 29% in control reactions.

Rearrangement joined TRBV7-6 to TRBJ2-5; no confident D gene assignment can be made. The sample comprised Tregs sorted from blood. The TCR was taken from a human donor in good health. The CDR3 amino acid sequence is: CASSAFGGLRPYQETQYF. The DNA sequence is as follows: TGTGCCAGCAGCGCGTTCGGTGGGCTCCGTCCGTACCAAGAGACCCAGTACTTC.